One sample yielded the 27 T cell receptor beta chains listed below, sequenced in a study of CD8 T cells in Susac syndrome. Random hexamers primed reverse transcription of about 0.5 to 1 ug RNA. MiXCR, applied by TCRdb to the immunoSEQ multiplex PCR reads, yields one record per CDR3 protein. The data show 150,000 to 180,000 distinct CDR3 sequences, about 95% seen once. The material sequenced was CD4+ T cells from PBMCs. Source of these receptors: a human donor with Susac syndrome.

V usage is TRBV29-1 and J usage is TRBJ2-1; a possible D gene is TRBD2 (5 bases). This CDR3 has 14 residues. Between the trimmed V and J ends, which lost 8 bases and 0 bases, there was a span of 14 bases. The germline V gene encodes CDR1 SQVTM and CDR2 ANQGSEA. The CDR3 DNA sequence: TGCAGCACCGGCGGGTCCCTCTCCTACAATGAGCAGTTCTTC. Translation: CSTGGSLSYNEQFF.

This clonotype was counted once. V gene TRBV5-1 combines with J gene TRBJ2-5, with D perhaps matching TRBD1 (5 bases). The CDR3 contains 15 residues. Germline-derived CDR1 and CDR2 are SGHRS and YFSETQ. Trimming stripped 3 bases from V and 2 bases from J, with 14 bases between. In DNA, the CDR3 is TGCGCCAGCAGCTCTGGAGACAGACCTCAAGAGACCCAGTACTTC. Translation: CASSSGDRPQETQYF.

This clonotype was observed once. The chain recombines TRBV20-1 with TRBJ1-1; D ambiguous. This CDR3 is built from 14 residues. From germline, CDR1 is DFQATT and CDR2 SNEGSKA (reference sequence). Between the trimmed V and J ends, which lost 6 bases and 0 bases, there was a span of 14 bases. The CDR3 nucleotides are TGCAGTGCAATTGATAGGGTCGTGAACACTGAAGCTTTCTTT. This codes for CSAIDRVVNTEAFF.

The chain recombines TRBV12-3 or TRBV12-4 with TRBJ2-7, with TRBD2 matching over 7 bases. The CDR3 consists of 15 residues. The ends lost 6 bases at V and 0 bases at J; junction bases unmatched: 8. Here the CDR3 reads CASRKSGVSSYEQYF. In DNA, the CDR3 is TGTGCCAGCAGGAAAAGCGGGGTAAGCTCCTACGAGCAGTACTTC.

The DNA of the CDR3 is TGTGCCAGCCCCAACTACTGGGATAATTCACCCCTCCACTTT. Protein sequence: CASPNYWDNSPLHF. The chain recombines TRBV6-4 with TRBJ1-6; D ambiguous. Germline V gene sequence: CDR1 MRHNA, CDR2 SNTAGT. Trimming pared 8 bases from V and 5 bases from J, leaving 13 bases between. The CDR3 covers 14 residues.

The CDR3 DNA follows: TGTGCCAGCAGTTCGCGGGCCAGTCAAATCTATGGCTACACCTTC. It translates to CASSSRASQIYGYTF. The chain carries TRBV12-3 or TRBV12-4 and TRBJ1-2; D is ambiguous. CDR3 length: 15 residues. V shed 4 bases and J shed 4 bases, with 16 bases lying between them.

CDR3: CATSRDSGGSYNEQFF. As DNA, the CDR3 is TGTGCCACCAGCAGAGATTCAGGGGGCTCCTACAATGAGCAGTTCTTC. The rearrangement links TRBV15 to TRBJ2-1; TRBD1 matches at 7 bases. Trimming removed 0 bases from V and 0 bases from J; junction bases left unmatched: 2. This CDR3 has 16 residues. Germline CDR1 and CDR2: LNHNV and YYDKDF (reference sequence).

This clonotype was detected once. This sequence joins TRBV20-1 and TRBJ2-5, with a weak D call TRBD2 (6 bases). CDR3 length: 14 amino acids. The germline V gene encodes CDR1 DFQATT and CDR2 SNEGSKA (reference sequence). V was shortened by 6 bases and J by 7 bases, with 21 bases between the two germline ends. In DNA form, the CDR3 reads TGCAGTGCCCCTACCCGACTAGAAGCGGGGACCCAGTACTTC. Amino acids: CSAPTRLEAGTQYF.

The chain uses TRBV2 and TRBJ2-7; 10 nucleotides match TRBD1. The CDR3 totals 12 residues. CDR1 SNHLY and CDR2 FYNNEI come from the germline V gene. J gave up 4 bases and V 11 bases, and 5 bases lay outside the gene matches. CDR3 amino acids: CAGRQGAYEQYF. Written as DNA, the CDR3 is TGTGCCGGTCGACAGGGGGCGTACGAGCAGTACTTC.

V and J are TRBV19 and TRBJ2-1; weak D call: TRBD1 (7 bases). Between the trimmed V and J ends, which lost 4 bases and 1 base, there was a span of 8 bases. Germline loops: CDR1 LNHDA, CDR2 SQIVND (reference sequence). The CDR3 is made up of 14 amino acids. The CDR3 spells CASSTGGSYNEQFF. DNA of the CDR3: TGTGCCAGTAGTACAGGGGGGTCCTACAATGAGCAGTTCTTC.

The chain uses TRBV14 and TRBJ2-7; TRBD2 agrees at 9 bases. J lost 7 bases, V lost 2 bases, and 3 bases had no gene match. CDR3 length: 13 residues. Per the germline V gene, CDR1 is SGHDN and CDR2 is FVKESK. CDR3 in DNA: TGTGCCAGCAGCCAAACTCTAGCGGGGGAGCAGTACTTC. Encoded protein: CASSQTLAGEQYF.

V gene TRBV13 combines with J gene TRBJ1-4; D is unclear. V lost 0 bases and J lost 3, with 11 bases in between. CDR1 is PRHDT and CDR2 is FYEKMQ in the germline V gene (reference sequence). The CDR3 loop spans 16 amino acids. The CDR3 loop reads CASSLGATPANEKLFF. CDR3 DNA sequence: TGTGCCAGCAGCTTAGGCGCCACCCCGGCTAATGAAAAACTGTTTTTT.

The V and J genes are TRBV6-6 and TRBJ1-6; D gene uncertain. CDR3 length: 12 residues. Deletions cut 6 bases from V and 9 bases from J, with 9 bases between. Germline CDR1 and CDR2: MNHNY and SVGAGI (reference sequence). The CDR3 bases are TGTGCCAGCAGATCGACACCTTCACCCCTCCACTTT. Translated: CASRSTPSPLHF.

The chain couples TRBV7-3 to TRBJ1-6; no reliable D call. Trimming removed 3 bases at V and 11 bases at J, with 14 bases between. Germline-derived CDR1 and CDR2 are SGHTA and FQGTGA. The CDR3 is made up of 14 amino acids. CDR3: CASSLSTAGTPLHF. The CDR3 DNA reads TGTGCCAGCAGCTTGTCCACAGCTGGGACACCCCTCCACTTT.

The CDR3 loop reads CSVDKGGNEQFF. CDR3 coding DNA: TGCAGCGTTGATAAGGGTGGGAATGAGCAGTTCTTC. This rearrangement joins TRBV29-1 to TRBJ2-1, with D hard to call. Germline loops: CDR1 SQVTM, CDR2 ANQGSEA. V dropped 3 bases and J dropped 7 bases, with 10 bases sitting between them. The CDR3 consists of 12 residues.

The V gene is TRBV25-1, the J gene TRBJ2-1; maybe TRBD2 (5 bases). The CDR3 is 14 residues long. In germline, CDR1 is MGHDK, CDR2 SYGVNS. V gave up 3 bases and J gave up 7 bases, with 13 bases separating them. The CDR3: CASSEPGERNEQFF. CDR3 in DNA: TGTGCCAGCAGTGAGCCCGGGGAAAGAAATGAGCAGTTCTTC.

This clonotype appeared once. The CDR3 region has the DNA TGTGCCAGCACCCTTAGCGGGGGGCGGGGAGAGACCCAGTACTTC. Amino acids: CASTLSGGRGETQYF. V and J are TRBV9 and TRBJ2-5, with 10 bases that match TRBD2. Germline trimming cut 6 bases from V and 4 bases from J; bases unmatched to any gene: 9. Germline CDR1 SGDLS, CDR2 YYNGEE. The CDR3 is made up of 15 amino acids.

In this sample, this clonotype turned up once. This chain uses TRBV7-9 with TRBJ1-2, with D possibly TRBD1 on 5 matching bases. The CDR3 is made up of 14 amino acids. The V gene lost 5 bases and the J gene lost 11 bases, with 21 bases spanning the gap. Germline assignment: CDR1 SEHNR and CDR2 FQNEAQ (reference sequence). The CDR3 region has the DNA TGTGCCAGCAGCCGGCTCACGGGGGGGAGTTTATACACCTTC. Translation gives CASSRLTGGSLYTF.

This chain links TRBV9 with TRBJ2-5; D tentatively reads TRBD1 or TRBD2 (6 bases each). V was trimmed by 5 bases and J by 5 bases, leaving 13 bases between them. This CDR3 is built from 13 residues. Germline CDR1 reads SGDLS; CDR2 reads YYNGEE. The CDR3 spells CASSDPGAETQYF. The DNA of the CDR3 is TGTGCCAGCAGTGACCCGGGGGCCGAGACCCAGTACTTC.

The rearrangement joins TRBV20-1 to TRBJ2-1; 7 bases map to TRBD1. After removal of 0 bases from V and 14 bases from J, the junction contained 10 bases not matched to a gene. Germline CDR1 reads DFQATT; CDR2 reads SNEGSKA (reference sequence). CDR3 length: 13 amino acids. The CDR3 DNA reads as TGCAGTGCTAGAGATCAAGGGGGCCGCGCTGAGTTCTTC. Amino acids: CSARDQGGRAEFF.

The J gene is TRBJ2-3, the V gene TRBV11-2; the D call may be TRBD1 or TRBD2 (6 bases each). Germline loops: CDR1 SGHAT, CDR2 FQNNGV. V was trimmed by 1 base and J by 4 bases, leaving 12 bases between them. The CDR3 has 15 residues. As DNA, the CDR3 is TGTGCCAGCAGCTTAGCGGGGGCACAACCAGATACGCAGTATTTT. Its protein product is CASSLAGAQPDTQYF. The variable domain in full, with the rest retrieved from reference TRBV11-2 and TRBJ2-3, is EAGVAQSPRYKIIEKRQSVAFWCNPISGHATLYWYQQILGQGPKLLIQFQNNGVVDDSQLPKDRFSAERLKGVDSTLKIQPAKLEDSAVYLCASSLAGAQPDTQYFGPGTRLTVL.

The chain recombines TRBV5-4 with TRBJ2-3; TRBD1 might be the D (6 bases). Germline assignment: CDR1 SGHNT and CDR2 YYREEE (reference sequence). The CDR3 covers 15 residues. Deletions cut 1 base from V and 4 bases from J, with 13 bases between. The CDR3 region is CASSLQGPLPDTQYF. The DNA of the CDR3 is TGTGCCAGCAGCTTGCAGGGGCCGTTGCCAGATACGCAGTATTTT.

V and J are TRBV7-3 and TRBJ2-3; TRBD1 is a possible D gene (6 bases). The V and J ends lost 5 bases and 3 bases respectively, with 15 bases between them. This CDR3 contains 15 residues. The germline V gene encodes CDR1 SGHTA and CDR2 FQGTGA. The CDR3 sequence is CASSQQGTGTDTQYF. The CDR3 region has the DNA TGTGCCAGCAGCCAACAGGGCACAGGAACAGATACGCAGTATTTT.

In DNA, the CDR3 is TGTGCCACCAGCAGAGACGGCCAGGGTGGAGATACGCAGTATTTT. Amino acids: CATSRDGQGGDTQYF. The J gene is TRBJ2-3, the V gene TRBV15, with D tentatively TRBD1 (5 bases). This CDR3 has 15 amino acids. V shed 0 bases and J shed 5 bases, with 12 bases lying between them. CDR1 LNHNV and CDR2 YYDKDF come from the germline V gene (reference sequence).

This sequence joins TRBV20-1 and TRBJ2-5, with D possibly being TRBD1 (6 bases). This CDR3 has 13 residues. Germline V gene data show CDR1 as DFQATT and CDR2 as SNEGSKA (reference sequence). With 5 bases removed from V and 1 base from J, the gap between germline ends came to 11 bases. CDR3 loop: CSAARTAQETQYF. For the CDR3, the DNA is TGCAGTGCTGCCCGGACAGCCCAAGAGACCCAGTACTTC.

The CDR3: CASGGIETQYF. The CDR3 DNA sequence: TGTGCCTCGGGGGGAATAGAGACCCAGTACTTC. The chain uses TRBV7-2 and TRBJ2-5, with TRBD2 identical over 7 bases. The germline V gene has CDR1 SGHTA and CDR2 FQGNSA. Unmatched junction bases numbered 4, after V lost 11 bases and J lost 4 bases. The CDR3 is 11 amino acids.

The CDR3, as DNA: TGCGCCAGCAGCTTGTCTCAGTCGACAGGGGTGAACACTGAAGCTTTCTTT. Translated: CASSLSQSTGVNTEAFF. V gene TRBV5-1 combines with J gene TRBJ1-1; the match to TRBD1 covers 8 bases. V was clipped by 1 base and J by 0 bases; unmatched bases: 8. The CDR3 runs to 17 residues. Germline V gives CDR1 SGHRS, CDR2 YFSETQ.